Sequencing of this T cell receptor (beta chain) was carried out in a study of CD8+ T cells in alopecia areata. For the study at large: Those patients who were treated received oral tofacitinib, which was given at 5 to 10 mg twice daily for moderate-to-severe alopecia areata.

Trimming stripped 4 bases from V and 5 bases from J, with 17 bases between. The CDR3 spans 14 residues. Germline V lookup: CDR1 SQVTM, CDR2 ANQGSEA. Whole-study results and caveats: Scalp specimens additionally yield sequences from normal skin's resident alphabeta T cells.

The count of this clone is one. What it recognizes is unknown. The authors extracted RNA and reverse transcribed it into cDNA as the sequencing template. Produced via immunoSEQ multiplex PCR; TCRdb's table is partial and in-frame only. The sample includes 100,000 to 150,000 clones, around 49% of them seen just once. The gene calls are TRBV29-1 and TRBJ1-1, with D possibly TRBD1 on 5 matching bases. The receptor's source is a human donor with alopecia areata. The specimen was CD8+ T cells sorted from blood, collected at week 0. CDR3 loop: CSVGWGSEGTEAFF. CDR3 coding DNA: TGCAGCGTTGGGTGGGGGAGCGAGGGAACTGAAGCTTTCTTT.